This TCR beta chain was found in a study of regulatory T cells in long-lasting Graves disease (dated by TCRdb to the early 2020s). Study-level background: Patients with newly diagnosed Graves' disease had been on antithyroid drugs for under 3 months. Peripheral blood TCR sequencing and RNA sequencing compared persistent Graves' disease patients with newly diagnosed Graves' disease patients. TCR sequencing covered 13 persistent and around 20 newly diagnosed Graves' disease patients, some 33 samples in total. The study took place in China and was registered as a clinical trial. Beyond this particular receptor, the publication reports: TRBV28, TRBJ1-2 and TRBJ2-5 were preferentially used in persistent disease, while TRBV20-1 and TRBJ2-1 were favored in newly diagnosed disease. Compared with newly diagnosed patients, patients with persistent Graves' disease had lower TCR Shannon entropy and fewer highly expanded clones, which suggests clonal expansion. Sequencing and analysis were restricted to the TCR beta chain. Patients with persistent disease shared more public clonotypes (fewer than 3,000) than newly diagnosed patients did (more than 900). The authors acknowledged the small sample size as a limitation that may reduce accuracy. The study examined only peripheral blood because the primary lesion, thyroid tissue, could not be accessed.

This clonotype has ten or more counts. Its antigen remains unidentified. Per-base quality was not reported, and no clone a single base away is much larger than it. V and J lose 0 bases and 5 bases, and a span of 2 bases separates them. Looking up the germline V gene (reference sequence) yields CDR1 DFQATT and CDR2 SNEGSKA. Including the terminal cysteine and phenylalanine, the CDR3 comprises 11 residues. The sequence is cut down to CDR3 DNA, 33 bases in frame from base 1. The library was built by means of multiplex PCR. The sequencer was an Illumina HiSeq 4000. To build TCR beta libraries, CDR3 regions were amplified by Arm-PCR using iRepertoire HTBI primers. PCR products were gel purified before sequencing. Per the authors' processing: Gene usage analysis of CDR3 amino acid clonotypes relied on the roughly 67 TRBV and 13 to 15 TRBJ segments identified across samples. Filtered high-quality paired reads were merged into contigs using COPE and FqMerger. BLAST was used to align contigs to the IMGT TRBV, TRBD and TRBJ reference genes, and CDR3 was defined following IMGT. Clonotypes above 0.1% frequency were classified as highly expanded clones. Repertoire diversity was measured by Shannon entropy, and V-J evenness by the Gini coefficient. A clonotype found in more than one individual was treated as public. TCRdb cleaned the public reads at Q25 with fastp, built clones with MiXCR and kept in-frame beta chains. Every CDR3 protein is listed once, alongside the most common genes and DNA of its rows. TCRdb assigned the V and J calls; the authors' analysis was not used. The sample yields about 420,000 distinct CDR3 sequences; about a sixth were counted once. About 23% of the sample goes to the ten largest clones.

Reading the label with the study, this specimen's time point is: newly diagnosed GD, antithyroid drugs for less than 3 months. For both TCR sequencing and RNA sequencing, RNA was extracted from PBMCs using TRIzol. The diagnosis of Graves' disease followed American Thyroid Association guidelines. Patients were recruited from an endocrinology department in Xi'an, China. Each patient gave 8.5 to 9.5 milliliters of peripheral blood, collected in an EDTA anticoagulant tube. Ficoll Paque Plus density gradient separation was used to isolate PBMCs, and no additional T cell sorting was done. RNA quality was checked with an Agilent 2100 Bioanalyzer and agarose gel, and concentration with a NanoDrop 2000. This sample was shared with a second study, whose subject was T cells in Graves' hyperthyroidism and ophthalmopathy. As the second study states: Graves' hyperthyroidism was defined as stable when no progression to ophthalmopathy occurred over 18 months of follow-up. Hyperthyroidism patients were newly diagnosed, with disease duration under 2 months, and aged 18 to 65 years. The study excluded patients with uncontrolled infections, other autoimmune diseases, pregnancy or lactation. Diagnoses relied on clinical symptoms, serum thyroxine and TRAb, thyroid ultrasound and orbital computed tomography. For the first round of RT-PCR on the TCR CDR3, the HTBI primer set was used together with the Qiagen OneStep RT-PCR kit. Most expanded thyroid clonotypes (frequency above 0.001) were also detected in blood, a finding suggesting that blood repertoires may reflect thyroid immune responses. In cross-validation, a model built on a 13 V-J signature told ophthalmopathy apart from stable hyperthyroidism with over 85% sensitivity and about 81% specificity, and in testing the same model reached 80%/75%. In validation, the model predicted progression to ophthalmopathy with 55% to 71% sensitivity and roughly 72% specificity, a median of approximately 6.7 months before onset. A discovery cohort of around 100 patients, 43 with Graves' ophthalmopathy and roughly 59 with stable Graves' hyperthyroidism, was used to find distinguishing TCR V-J signatures. Whether ophthalmopathy could be predicted prospectively was tested in an independent validation cohort made up of under 20 hyperthyroidism patients plus 17 patients who later progressed to ophthalmopathy. The approximately 100 discovery patients were divided at random into training and test sets in a 7:3 ratio. Thyroid tissue and blood T-cell repertoires from over 5 Graves' hyperthyroidism patients were also compared in the study. After blood sampling, hyperthyroidism patients were treated with methimazole at a starting dose of 30 mg daily, and ophthalmopathy patients were treated with high-dose intravenous methylprednisolone. The libraries were constructed in a second round of multiplex PCR and then size-selected and purified. Paired-end sequencing of the libraries was performed with 100 bp reads on an Illumina HiSeq2000. SOAPnuke was used to process the raw data, removing reads that contained adapters or uncalled bases, had a mean Phred below 15, or lacked an exact match to the constant primer or identifier. COPE v1.2.5 was used to merge the high-quality paired reads, and each unique nucleotide sequence was defined as a clonotype. MiTCR v1.1 was used to align the clonotypes against IMGT TRBV, TRBD and TRBJ reference segments. Analysis was restricted to V-J combinations with a frequency above 0.0001, which covered roughly 99% of repertoires. A TCS score was defined as the ratio between F50 (clonal expansion) and ExV (chaos), using BLOSUM62-based TCRdist between CDR3 peptides within each V-J. Welch's t-statistics and random forest reduced some 510 V-J features to roughly 13, which were used in a naive Bayes classifier (R e1071). Sample size was not statistically predetermined, and blinding of investigators to group allocation was not performed. The paper describes TCR Vbeta CDR3 sequencing of about 140 peripheral blood samples, made up of around 41 ophthalmopathy patients, roughly 80 hyperthyroidism patients and 17 progressor patients.

This TCR came from a woman aged 18-30 years with Graves disease. Donor details come from another sample of the same person, matched by shared clones. The chain employs TRBV20-1 and TRBJ2-1; no D gene call is confident. The sequencing here drew on peripheral blood mononuclear cells (PBMCs), taken at new diagnosis, from a patient treated with antithyroid drugs. The DNA reads TGCAGTGCTAGAGAAGACAATGAGCAGTTCTTC. It codes for CSAREDNEQFF.